This TCR beta chain stems from a study of Graves' ophthalmopathy and Graves' hyperthyroidism. Study in general: There was a collection of peripheral blood at initial diagnosis, before any treatment.

TCR beta CDR3 regions were amplified from RNA transcripts. First-round RT-PCR employed HTBI primers, with a second-round multiplex PCR after it. In TCRdb, the multiplex PCR reads were re-called with MiXCR into one record per CDR3 protein. Here the sample spans about half a million distinct CDR3 sequences, 13% to 15% being singletons. This clonotype was seen many times. Between the trimmed V and J ends, which lost 6 bases and 2 bases, there was a span of 19 bases. Germline lookup yields CDR1 SNHLY and CDR2 FYNNEI. The CDR3 has 16 residues. The receptor comes from a woman aged 30 to 39 with Graves' ophthalmopathy. The chain has TRBV2 and TRBJ1-2; D remains unclear. Sequences were obtained from blood. The CDR3 sequence: CASSVFPIRSNYGYTF. Written as DNA, the CDR3 is TGTGCCAGCAGCGTTTTCCCCATAAGATCCAACTATGGCTACACCTTC.